These 2 T cell receptor beta chains share one sample of origin, sequenced in a study of blood T cell repertoires in COVID-19. Sequenced by immunoSEQ multiplex PCR; TCRdb stores in-frame clones only, minus some. Of around 200,000 clones listed, around 84% were seen once; the top ten hold 18%. What was sequenced was peripheral blood. The origin of the receptors is a woman older than 75 with active or convalescent COVID-19.

The chain joins TRBV7-2 to TRBJ2-7; 12 bases are a match to TRBD2. CDR3 length equals 14 residues. J was trimmed by 3 bases and V by 5 bases; bases with no gene match: 2. Per the germline V gene, CDR1 is SGHTA and CDR2 is FQGNSA. In nucleotides, the CDR3 is TGTGCCAGCAGCCGGACTAGCGGGATCTACGAGCAGTACTTC. Its protein is CASSRTSGIYEQYF.

The chain uses TRBV3-1 (or the pseudogene TRBV3-2) and TRBJ2-2; D might be TRBD2 (5 bases). V gave up 1 base and J gave up 3 bases, with 12 bases separating them. The CDR3 extends over 16 amino acids. Germline V gene sequence: CDR1 LGHDT, CDR2 YNNKEL (reference sequence). The CDR3 protein is CASSQGLKEDTGELFF. DNA of the CDR3: TGTGCCAGCAGCCAAGGTCTCAAGGAGGACACCGGGGAGCTGTTTTTT.